This T cell receptor beta chain was sequenced for a study of blood T cell repertoires in COVID-19. Assay used: immunoSEQ multiplex PCR; TCRdb lists only in-frame clones, some missing. The sample lists 110,000 to 150,000 clones, around nine tenths seen once, with about 4.3% in the top ten. V lost 1 base, J lost 6 bases, and 19 bases lay in between. In germline, CDR1 is MGHRA, CDR2 YSYEKL. The CDR3 covers 16 residues. The rearrangement uses TRBV4-1 and TRBJ2-7; D perhaps matches TRBD1 (7 bases). The sample was peripheral blood. The clonotype originates from a middle-aged woman with acute or convalescent COVID-19. DNA of the CDR3: TGCGCCAGCAGCCAAGCCGCGACAGGGAGGCGGGGCGAGCAGTACTTC. This codes for CASSQAATGRRGEQYF.